This TCR beta chain stems from a study of blood T cell repertoires in COVID-19. Overall study context: Spain, Italy and the United States supplied samples that represented acute and convalescent COVID-19. T cells, B-cell-depleted T cells, or PBMCs provided the cDNA or gDNA that served as material.

Regarding this clone: The sample has other DNA sequences that encode this CDR3 too.

The assay was immunoSEQ multiplex PCR, and TCRdb's table has in-frame clones only and misses some. This sample has about 220,000 clones, with 80% to 85% found just once. The CDR3 contains 14 residues. J gave up 0 bases and V 4 bases, and 1 base lay outside the gene matches. Germline-derived CDR1 and CDR2 are SNHLY and FYNNEI. Input material: peripheral blood. The chain couples TRBV2 to TRBJ1-1; 8 bases align to TRBD1. The receptor's source is a woman aged 55-69 years with acute or convalescent COVID-19. CDR3 bases: TGTGCCAGCAGTGGGACAGGGATGAACACTGAAGCTTTCTTT. Amino acid sequence: CASSGTGMNTEAFF. Supplemented by reference TRBV2 and TRBJ1-1, the full variable domain reads EPEVTQTPSHQVTQMGQEVILRCVPISNHLYFYWYRQILGQKVEFLVSFYNNEISEKSEIFDDQFSVERPDGSNFTLKIRSTKLEDSAMYFCASSGTGMNTEAFFGQGTRLTVV.